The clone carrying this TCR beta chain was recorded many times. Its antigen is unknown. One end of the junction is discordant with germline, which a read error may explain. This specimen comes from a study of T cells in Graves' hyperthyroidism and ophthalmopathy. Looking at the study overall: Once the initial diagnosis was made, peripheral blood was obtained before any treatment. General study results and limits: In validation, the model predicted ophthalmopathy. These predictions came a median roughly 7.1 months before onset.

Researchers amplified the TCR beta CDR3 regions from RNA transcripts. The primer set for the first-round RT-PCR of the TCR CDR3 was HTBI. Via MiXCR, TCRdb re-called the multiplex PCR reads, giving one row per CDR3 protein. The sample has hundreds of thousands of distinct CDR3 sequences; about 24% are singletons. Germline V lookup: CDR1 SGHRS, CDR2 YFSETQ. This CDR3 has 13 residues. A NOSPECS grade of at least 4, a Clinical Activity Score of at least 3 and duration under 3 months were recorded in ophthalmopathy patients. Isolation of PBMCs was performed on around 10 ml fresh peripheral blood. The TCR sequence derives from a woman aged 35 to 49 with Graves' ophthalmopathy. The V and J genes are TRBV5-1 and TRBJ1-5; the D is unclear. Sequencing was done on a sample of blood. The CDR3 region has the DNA TGCGCCAGGTTAAGCGACGGAAATCAACCCCAGCATTTT. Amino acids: CARLSDGNQPQHF.